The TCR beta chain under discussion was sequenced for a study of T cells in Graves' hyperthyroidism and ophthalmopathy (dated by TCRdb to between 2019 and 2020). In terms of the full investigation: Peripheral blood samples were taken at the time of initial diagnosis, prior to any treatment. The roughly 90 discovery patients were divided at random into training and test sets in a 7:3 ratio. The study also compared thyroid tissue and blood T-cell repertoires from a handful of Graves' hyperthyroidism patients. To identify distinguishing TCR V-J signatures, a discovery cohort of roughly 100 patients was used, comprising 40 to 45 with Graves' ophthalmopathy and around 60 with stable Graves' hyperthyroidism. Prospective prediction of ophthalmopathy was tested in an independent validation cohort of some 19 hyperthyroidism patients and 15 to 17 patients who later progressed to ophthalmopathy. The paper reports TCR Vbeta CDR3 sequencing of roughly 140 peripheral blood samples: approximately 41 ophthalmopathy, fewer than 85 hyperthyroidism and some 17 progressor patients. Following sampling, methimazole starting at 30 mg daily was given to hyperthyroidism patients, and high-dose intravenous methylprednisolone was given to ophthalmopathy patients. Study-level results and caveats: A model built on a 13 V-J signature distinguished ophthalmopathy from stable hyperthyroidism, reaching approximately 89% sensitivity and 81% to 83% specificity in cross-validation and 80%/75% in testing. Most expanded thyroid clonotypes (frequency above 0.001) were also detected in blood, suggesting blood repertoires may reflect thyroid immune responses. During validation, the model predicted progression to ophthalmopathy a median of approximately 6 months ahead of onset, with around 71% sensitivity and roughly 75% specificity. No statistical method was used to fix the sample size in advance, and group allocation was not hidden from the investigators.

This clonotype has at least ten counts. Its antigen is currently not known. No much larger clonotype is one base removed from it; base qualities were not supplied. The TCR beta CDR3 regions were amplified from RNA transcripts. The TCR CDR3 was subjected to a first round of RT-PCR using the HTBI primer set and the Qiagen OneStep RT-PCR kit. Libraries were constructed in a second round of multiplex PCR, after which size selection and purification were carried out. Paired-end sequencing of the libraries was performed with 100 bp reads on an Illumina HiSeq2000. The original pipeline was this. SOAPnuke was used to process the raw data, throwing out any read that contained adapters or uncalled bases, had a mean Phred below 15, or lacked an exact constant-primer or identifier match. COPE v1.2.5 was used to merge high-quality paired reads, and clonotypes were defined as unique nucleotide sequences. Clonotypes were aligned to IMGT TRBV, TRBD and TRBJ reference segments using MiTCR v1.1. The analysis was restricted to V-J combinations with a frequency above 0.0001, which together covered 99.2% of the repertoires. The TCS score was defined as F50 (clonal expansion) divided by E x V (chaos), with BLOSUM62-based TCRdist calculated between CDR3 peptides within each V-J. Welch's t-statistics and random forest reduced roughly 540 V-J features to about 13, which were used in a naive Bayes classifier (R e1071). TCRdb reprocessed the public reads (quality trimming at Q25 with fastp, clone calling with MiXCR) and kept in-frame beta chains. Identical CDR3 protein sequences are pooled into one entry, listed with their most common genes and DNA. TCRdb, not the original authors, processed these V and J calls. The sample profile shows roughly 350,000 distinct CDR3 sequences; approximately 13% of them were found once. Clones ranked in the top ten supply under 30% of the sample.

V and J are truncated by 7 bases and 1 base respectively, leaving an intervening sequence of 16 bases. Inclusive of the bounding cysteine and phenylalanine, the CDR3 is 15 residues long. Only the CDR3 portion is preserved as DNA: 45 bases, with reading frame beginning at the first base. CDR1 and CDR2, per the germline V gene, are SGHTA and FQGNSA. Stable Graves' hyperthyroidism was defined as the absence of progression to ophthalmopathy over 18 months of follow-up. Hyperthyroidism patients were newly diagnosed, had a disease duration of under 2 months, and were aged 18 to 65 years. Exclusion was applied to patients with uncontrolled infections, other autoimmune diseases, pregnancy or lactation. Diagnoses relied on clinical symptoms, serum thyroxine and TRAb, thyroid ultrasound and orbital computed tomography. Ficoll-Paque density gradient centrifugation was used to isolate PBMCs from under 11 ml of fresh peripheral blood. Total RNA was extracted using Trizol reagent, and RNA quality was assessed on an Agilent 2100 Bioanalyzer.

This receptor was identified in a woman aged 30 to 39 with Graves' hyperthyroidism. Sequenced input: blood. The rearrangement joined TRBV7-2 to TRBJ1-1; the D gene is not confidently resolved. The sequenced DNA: TGTGCCAGCACCCTAACCACCCAGGAGAACACTGAAGCTTTCTTT. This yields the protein CASTLTTQENTEAFF.